This entry lists 9 T cell receptor beta chains sequenced from one sample in a study of control samples from healthy donors and cancer patients. Using immunoSEQ multiplex PCR, the repertoire was profiled, and TCRdb retains in-frame clones only, with some absent. This repertoire shows approximately 170,000 clones, 88% found once; its top ten account for roughly 5%. The source material was blood. The receptor set was obtained from a woman in her 30s in good health.

The rearrangement joins TRBV7-9 to TRBJ1-3; D remains unclear. The germline CDR1 and CDR2 sequences are SEHNR and FQNEAQ (reference sequence). V shed 6 bases and J shed 0 bases, with 15 bases lying between them. CDR3 size: 16 residues. In DNA, the CDR3 is TGTGCCAGCAGATCCGGACCGTTTCTCTCTGGAAACACCATATATTTT. Translated, it gives CASRSGPFLSGNTIYF.

In regard to this clone: Other DNA sequences in the sample encode the same CDR3. CDR3 sequence: CASSPRGETQYF. The CDR3 DNA reads as TGTGCCAGCTCACCACGGGGCGAGACCCAGTACTTC. The chain joins TRBV18 to TRBJ2-5; possibly TRBD1 for D (5 bases). The V end lost 1 base, the J end lost 5 bases, and 5 bases lay between the germline ends. Looked up from germline, CDR1 is KGHSH and CDR2 is LQKENI. The CDR3 loop spans 12 amino acids.

The gene calls are TRBV5-6 and TRBJ1-2; D may be TRBD1 (5 bases). From germline, CDR1 is SGHDT and CDR2 YYEEEE. Deletions cut 6 bases from V and 2 bases from J, with 20 bases between. This CDR3 is 16 amino acids long. The CDR3 bases are TGTGCCAGCAACCTGACCCCAGGGAAGGTAAACTATGGCTACACCTTC. Translation gives CASNLTPGKVNYGYTF.

The DNA of the CDR3 is TGCGCCAGCAGCACAACCCCAGGGGGCATGAGATCACCCCTCCACTTT. Its protein product is CASSTTPGGMRSPLHF. The J gene is TRBJ1-6, the V gene TRBV5-1, with 8 positions matching TRBD1. With V trimmed by 4 bases and J by 10 bases, 13 bases remained unmatched. CDR1 SGHRS and CDR2 YFSETQ come from the germline V gene. This CDR3 is 16 amino acids long.

The chain links TRBV2 to TRBJ1-6; 8 nucleotides line up with TRBD1. Trimming cost V 6 bases and J 14 bases; bases outside gene matches: 9. CDR1 is SNHLY, CDR2 FYNNEI, per germline. The CDR3 is 13 residues long. CDR3 region: CASRPGQARALHF. The CDR3 bases are TGTGCCAGCAGACCGGGACAGGCACGGGCCCTCCACTTT.

The V and J genes are TRBV27 and TRBJ2-2; maybe TRBD1 (5 bases). Germline loops: CDR1 MNHEY, CDR2 SMNVEV (reference sequence). This CDR3 is 14 amino acids long. V was clipped by 5 bases and J by 6 bases, with 13 bases between them. The CDR3 here is CASSASWGAGELFF. CDR3 DNA sequence: TGTGCCAGCAGTGCGTCGTGGGGCGCCGGGGAGCTGTTTTTT.

V usage is TRBV5-6 and J usage is TRBJ2-5; TRBD1 aligns across 8 bases. V lost 2 bases and J lost 4; bases outside the gene matches: 1. This CDR3 is 13 amino acids long. Germline values: CDR1 SGHDT, CDR2 YYEEEE. CDR3 bases: TGTGCCAGCAGCTTCGGGACAGGAGAGACCCAGTACTTC. Residues: CASSFGTGETQYF.

V usage is TRBV18 and J usage is TRBJ2-7, with 11 nucleotides matching TRBD1. The CDR3 spans 14 residues. V lost 3 bases and J lost 2; bases outside the gene matches: 0. Germline CDR1 reads KGHSH; CDR2 reads LQKENI. The CDR3 loop is CASSPGQGAYEQYF. CDR3 nucleotide sequence: TGTGCCAGCTCACCGGGACAGGGGGCCTACGAGCAGTACTTC. Combining the CDR3 with reference TRBV18 and TRBJ2-7 gives the whole variable domain NAGVMQNPRHLVRRRGQEARLRCSPMKGHSHVYWYRQLPEEGLKFMVYLQKENIIDESGMPKERFSAEFPKEGPSILRIQQVVRGDSAAYFCASSPGQGAYEQYFGPGTRLTVT.

The J gene is TRBJ2-2, the V gene TRBV6-5; D gene uncertain. Germline CDR1 is MNHEY and CDR2 is SVGAGI. Trimming cost V 6 bases and J 1 base, with 3 bases left between them. The CDR3 runs 12 residues. CDR3 sequence: CASRRNTGELFF. The CDR3 nucleotides are TGTGCCAGCAGGCGGAACACCGGGGAGCTGTTTTTT.